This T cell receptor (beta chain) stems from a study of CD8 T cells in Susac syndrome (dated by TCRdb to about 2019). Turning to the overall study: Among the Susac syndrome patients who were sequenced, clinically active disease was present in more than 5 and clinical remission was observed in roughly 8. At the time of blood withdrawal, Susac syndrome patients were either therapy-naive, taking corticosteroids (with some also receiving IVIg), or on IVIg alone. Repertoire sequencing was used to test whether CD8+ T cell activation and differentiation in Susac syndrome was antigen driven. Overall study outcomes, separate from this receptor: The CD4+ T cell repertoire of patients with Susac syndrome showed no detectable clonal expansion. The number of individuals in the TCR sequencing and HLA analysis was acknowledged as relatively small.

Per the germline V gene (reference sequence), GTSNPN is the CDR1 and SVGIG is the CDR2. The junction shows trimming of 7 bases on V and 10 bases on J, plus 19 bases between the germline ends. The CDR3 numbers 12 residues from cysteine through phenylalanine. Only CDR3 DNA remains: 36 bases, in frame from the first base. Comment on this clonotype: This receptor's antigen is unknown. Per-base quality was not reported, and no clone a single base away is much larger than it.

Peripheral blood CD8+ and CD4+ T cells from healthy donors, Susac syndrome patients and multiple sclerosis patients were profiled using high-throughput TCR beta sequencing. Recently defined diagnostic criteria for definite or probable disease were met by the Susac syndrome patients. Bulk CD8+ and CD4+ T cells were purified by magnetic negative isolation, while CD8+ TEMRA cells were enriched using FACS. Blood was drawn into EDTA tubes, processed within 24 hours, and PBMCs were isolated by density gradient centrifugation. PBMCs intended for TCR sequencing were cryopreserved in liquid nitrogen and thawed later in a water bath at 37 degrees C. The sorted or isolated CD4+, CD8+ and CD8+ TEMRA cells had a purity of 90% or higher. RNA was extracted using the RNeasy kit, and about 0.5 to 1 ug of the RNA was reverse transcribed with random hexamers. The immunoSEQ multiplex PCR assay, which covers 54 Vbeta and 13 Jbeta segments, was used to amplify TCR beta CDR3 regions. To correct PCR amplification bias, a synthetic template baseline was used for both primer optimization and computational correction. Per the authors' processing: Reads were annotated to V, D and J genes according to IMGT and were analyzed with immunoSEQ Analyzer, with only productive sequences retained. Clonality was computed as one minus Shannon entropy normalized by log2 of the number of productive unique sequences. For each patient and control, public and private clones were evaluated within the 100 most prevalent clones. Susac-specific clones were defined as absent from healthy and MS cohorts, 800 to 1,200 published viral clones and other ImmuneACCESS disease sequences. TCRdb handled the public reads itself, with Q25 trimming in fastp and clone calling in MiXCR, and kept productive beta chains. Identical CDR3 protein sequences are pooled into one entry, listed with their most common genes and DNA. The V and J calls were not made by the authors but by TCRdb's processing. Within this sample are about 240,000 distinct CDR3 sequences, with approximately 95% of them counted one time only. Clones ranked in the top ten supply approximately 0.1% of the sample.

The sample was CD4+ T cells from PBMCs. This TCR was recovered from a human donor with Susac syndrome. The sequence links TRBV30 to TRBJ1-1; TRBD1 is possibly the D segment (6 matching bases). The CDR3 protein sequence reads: CASHVGQPGAFF. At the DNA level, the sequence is TGTGCCTCCCACGTCGGACAGCCGGGAGCTTTCTTT.